This T cell receptor beta chain was documented in a study of T cells in Graves' hyperthyroidism and ophthalmopathy. RNA transcripts were the template for amplifying TCR beta CDR3 regions. Researchers ran a first-round RT-PCR on the TCR CDR3 using the HTBI primer set. TCRdb called the multiplex PCR reads again in MiXCR, with one record for every CDR3 protein. The sample has more than 300,000 distinct CDR3 sequences, roughly 17% seen once. Thyroid ultrasound and orbital computed tomography, with clinical symptoms and serum thyroxine and TRAb, informed diagnoses. A word on this clonotype: The junction departs from germline at one end; a sequencing error may be responsible.

The source is a woman in her 30s with Graves' hyperthyroidism that later progressed to Graves' ophthalmopathy. The material sequenced was blood.

The CDR3: CASSLETGSNTEALF. Written as DNA, the CDR3 is TGCGCCAGCAGCTTGGAAACAGGGTCGAACACTGAAGCTCTCTTT. The chain recombines TRBV5-1 with TRBJ1-1, with a tentative D call TRBD1 (6 bases). CDR3 size: 15 residues. CDR1 is SGHRS, CDR2 YFSETQ, per germline.